The 9 T cell receptor beta chains listed next were all sequenced from one sample in a study of graft-versus-host responses after intestinal transplantation. Profiled with immunoSEQ multiplex PCR; TCRdb holds only in-frame clones, not every one. Here the sample spans about 51,000 clones, roughly 95% being singletons. No antigen has been assigned to these receptors. The sequencing here drew on unstimulated CD8+ T cells sorted from spleen or lymph node cells, taken before transplant. These receptors all come from a human donor who was the organ donor for an intestinal transplant.

The chain is built from TRBV5-4 and TRBJ2-7, with D possibly being TRBD1 (5 bases). V was clipped by 1 base and J by 6 bases, with 17 bases between them. This CDR3 has 15 residues. Germline V gene sequence: CDR1 SGHNT, CDR2 YYREEE (reference sequence). This CDR3 reads CASSLKGHPIGEQYF. DNA for the CDR3: TGTGCCAGCAGCTTGAAAGGACACCCTATCGGCGAGCAGTACTTC.

This rearrangement joins TRBV19 to TRBJ2-6, with a possible D match to TRBD2 (5 bases). V was clipped by 5 bases and J by 2 bases, with 10 bases between them. CDR3 size: 15 residues. Per germline, CDR1 LNHDA and CDR2 SQIVND (reference sequence). In DNA, the CDR3 is TGTGCCAGTAGTTTGAGGGTTACTGGGGCCAACGTCCTGACTTTC. It specifies CASSLRVTGANVLTF.

J is TRBJ1-1 and V is TRBV2; weak D call: TRBD1 (6 bases). CDR1 and CDR2 (germline): SNHLY, FYNNEI. The CDR3 covers 18 residues. The V and J ends lost 3 bases and 3 bases respectively, with 23 bases between them. CDR3 DNA sequence: TGTGCCAGCAGTGATCCCTGGGGGCTTAGAGTGGCCTACACTGAAGCTTTCTTT. It translates to CASSDPWGLRVAYTEAFF.

This chain joins TRBV19 and TRBJ2-3, with TRBD1 identical over 8 bases. Germline loops: CDR1 LNHDA, CDR2 SQIVND (reference sequence). V shed 4 bases and J 0 bases; nucleotides not matched to a gene: 12. This CDR3 region has 18 residues. Here the CDR3 reads CASSRGPGDRRSTDTQYF. As DNA, the CDR3 is TGTGCCAGTAGTAGAGGGCCAGGGGACAGGAGAAGCACAGATACGCAGTATTTT.

J is TRBJ1-1 and V is TRBV28; D may be TRBD1 (6 bases). From germline, CDR1 is MDHEN and CDR2 SYDVKM. The CDR3 extends over 15 amino acids. Trimming removed 5 bases at V and 0 bases at J, with 13 bases between. The CDR3 bases are TGTGCCAGCAGTCCGACAGGCCCAATGAACACTGAAGCTTTCTTT. This codes for CASSPTGPMNTEAFF.

The genes are TRBV5-7 and TRBJ2-2; a possible D gene is TRBD2 (5 bases). TRBV5-7 is classed as an ORF, of uncertain function. This CDR3 region has 16 residues. V lost 4 bases and J lost 0, with 13 bases in between. DNA of the CDR3: TGTGCCAGCAGCCCTATGGAGGAAACGAACACCGGGGAGCTGTTTTTT. Its protein is CASSPMEETNTGELFF.

The V call is TRBV7-6, the J call TRBJ2-7; D gene uncertain. CDR3 length equals 13 residues. V dropped 0 bases and J dropped 0 bases, with 3 bases sitting between them. The germline CDR1 and CDR2 sequences are SGHVS and FNYEAQ. CDR3 DNA sequence: TGTGCCAGCAGCTTAGCGAGCTCCTACGAGCAGTACTTC. As protein: CASSLASSYEQYF.

V is TRBV28 and J is TRBJ1-2, with a tentative D call TRBD1 (6 bases). Germline values: CDR1 MDHEN, CDR2 SYDVKM. Trimming removed 5 bases at V and 4 bases at J, with 20 bases between. The CDR3 is 16 amino acids. CDR3 protein: CASSNDSRGLFYGYTF. DNA for the CDR3: TGTGCCAGCAGTAACGATTCCAGGGGCCTTTTCTATGGCTACACCTTC.

This sequence joins TRBV11-2 and TRBJ1-4, with 7 bases matching TRBD1. V lost 0 bases and J lost 5; bases outside the gene matches: 3. Per germline, CDR1 SGHAT and CDR2 FQNNGV. This CDR3 region has 15 residues. CDR3 nucleotides: TGTGCCAGCAGCTTAGATTCAGGGGGAAATGAAAAACTGTTTTTT. As protein: CASSLDSGGNEKLFF.